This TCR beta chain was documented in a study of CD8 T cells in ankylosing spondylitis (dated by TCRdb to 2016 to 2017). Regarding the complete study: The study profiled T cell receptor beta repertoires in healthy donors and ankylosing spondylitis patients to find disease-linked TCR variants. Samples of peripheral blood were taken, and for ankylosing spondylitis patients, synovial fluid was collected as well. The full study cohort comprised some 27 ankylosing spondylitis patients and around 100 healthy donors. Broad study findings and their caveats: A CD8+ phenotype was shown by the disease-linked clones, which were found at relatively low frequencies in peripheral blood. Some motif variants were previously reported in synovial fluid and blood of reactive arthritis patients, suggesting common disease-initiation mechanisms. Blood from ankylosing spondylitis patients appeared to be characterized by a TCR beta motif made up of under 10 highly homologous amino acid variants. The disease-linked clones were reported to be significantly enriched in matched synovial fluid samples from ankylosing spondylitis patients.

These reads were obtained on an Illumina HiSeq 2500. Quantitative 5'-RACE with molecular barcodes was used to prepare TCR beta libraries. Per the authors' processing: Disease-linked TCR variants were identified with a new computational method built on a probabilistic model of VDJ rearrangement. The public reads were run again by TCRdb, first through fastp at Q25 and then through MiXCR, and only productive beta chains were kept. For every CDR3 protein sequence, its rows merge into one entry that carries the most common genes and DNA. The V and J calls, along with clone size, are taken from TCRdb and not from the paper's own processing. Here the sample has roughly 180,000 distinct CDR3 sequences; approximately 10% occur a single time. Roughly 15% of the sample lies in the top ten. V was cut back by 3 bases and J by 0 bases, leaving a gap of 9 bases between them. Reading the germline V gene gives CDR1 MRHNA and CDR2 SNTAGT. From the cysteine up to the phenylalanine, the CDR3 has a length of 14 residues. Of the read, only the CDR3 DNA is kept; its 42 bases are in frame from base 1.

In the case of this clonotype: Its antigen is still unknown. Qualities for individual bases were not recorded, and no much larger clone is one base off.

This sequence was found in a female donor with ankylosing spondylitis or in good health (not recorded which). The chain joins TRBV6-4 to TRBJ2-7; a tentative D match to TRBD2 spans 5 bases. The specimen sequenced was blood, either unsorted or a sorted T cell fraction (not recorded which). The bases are TGTGCCAGCAGTGAGGGTGGGAGCTCCTACGAGCAGTACTTC. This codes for CASSEGGSSYEQYF.